The following is a TCR beta chain sequence with its context. Its antigen is unknown. This CDR3 is built from 15 residues. Trimming cost V 2 bases and J 1 base, with 11 bases left between them. The germline CDR1 and CDR2 sequences are SGHDT and YYEEEE. This entry is derived from a study of shared clonotypes between healthy human individuals. Study overall: The composition of the donors was two women and three men aged 18 to 49. The study used three CD4 naive, three CD4 memory, two CD8 naive and one CD8 memory plate per donor. Whole-study findings and limits: Read depth was anticipated to influence clonotype sharing among donors.

The repertoire was sequenced with immunoSEQ multiplex PCR; TCRdb's copy has only in-frame clones and lacks some. In the table there are about 1.9 million clones, just under 95% of which are singletons. Naive CD8 isolation took CD45RO-negative cells positively selected for CCR7 and excluded terminally differentiated effector memory CD45RA+ cells. Source material: naive CD8+ T cells from PBMCs. The chain employs TRBV5-6 and TRBJ2-3, with D possibly TRBD2 on 6 matching bases. This TCR came from a man younger than 35 in good health. Some clones in this sample may be carry-over from other donors' samples. For the CDR3, the DNA is TGTGCCAGCAGCTTAGCGTTAGCGGGCACAGATACGCAGTATTTT. Translation gives CASSLALAGTDTQYF.